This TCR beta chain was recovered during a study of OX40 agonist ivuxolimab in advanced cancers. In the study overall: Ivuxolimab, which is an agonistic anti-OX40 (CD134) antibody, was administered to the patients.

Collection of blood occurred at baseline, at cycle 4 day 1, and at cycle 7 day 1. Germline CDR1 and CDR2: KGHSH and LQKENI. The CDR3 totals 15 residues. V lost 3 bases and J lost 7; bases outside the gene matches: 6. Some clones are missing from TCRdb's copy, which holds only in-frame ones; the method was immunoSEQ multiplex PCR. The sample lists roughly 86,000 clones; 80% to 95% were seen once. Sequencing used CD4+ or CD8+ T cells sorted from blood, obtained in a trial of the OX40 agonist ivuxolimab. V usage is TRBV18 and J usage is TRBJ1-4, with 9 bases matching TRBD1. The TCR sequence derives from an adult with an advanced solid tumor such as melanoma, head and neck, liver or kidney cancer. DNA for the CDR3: TGTGCCAGCTCACCGGGGACAGGGAACTCTGAAAAACTGTTTTTT. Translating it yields CASSPGTGNSEKLFF.